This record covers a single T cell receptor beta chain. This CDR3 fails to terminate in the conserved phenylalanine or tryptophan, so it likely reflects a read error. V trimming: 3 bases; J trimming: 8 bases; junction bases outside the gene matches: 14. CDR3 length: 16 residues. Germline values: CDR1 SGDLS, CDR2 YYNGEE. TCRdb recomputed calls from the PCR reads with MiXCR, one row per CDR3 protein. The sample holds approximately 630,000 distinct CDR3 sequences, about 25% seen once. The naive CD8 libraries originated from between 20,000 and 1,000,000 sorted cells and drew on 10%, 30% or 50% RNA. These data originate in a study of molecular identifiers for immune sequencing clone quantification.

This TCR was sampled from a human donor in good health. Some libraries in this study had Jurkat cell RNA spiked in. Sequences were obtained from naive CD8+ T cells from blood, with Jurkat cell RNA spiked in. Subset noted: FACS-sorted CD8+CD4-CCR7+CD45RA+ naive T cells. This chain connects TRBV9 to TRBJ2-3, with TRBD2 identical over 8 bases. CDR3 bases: TGTGCCAGCAGCGGACTTGCGGGGGGTGCTCCAGGTACGCAGTATTTA. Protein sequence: CASSGLAGGAPGTQYL.